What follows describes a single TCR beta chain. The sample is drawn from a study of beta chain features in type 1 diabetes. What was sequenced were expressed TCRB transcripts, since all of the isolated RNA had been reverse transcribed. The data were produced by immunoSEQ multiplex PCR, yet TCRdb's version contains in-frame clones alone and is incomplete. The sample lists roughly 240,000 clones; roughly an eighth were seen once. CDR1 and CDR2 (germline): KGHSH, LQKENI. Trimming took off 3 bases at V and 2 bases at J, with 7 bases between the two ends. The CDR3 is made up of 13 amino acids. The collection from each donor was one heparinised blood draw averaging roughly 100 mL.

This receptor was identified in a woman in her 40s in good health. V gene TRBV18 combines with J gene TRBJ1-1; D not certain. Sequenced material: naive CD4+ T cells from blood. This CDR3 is CASSPLLNTEAFF. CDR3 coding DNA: TGTGCCAGCTCACCCCTATTAAACACTGAAGCTTTCTTT.